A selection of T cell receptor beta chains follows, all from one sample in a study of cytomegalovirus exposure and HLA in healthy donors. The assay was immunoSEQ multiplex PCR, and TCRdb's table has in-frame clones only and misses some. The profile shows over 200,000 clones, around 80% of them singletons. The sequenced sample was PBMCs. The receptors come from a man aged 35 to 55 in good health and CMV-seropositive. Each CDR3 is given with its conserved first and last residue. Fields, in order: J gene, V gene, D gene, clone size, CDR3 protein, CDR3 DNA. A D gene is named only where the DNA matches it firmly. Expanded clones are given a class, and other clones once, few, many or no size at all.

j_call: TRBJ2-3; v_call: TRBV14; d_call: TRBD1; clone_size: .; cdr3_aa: CASSLDRADTQYF; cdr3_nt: TGTGCCAGCAGCCTGGACAGGGCAGATACGCAGTATTTT
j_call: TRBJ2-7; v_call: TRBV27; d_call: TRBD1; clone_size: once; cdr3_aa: CASSLSSDRVGSYEQYF; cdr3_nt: TGTGCCAGCAGTTTATCGAGTGACAGGGTTGGGTCCTACGAGCAGTACTTC
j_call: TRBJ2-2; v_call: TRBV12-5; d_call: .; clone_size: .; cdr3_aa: CASGLTRQNTGELFF; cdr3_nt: TGTGCTAGTGGTTTGACCAGACAGAACACCGGGGAGCTGTTTTTT
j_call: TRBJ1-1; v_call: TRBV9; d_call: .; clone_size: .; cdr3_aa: CASSPRPNTEAFF; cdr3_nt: TGTGCCAGCAGCCCCCGTCCGAACACTGAAGCTTTCTTT
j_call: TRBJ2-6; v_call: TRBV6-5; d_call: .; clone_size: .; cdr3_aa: CASSYYQGSGANVLTF; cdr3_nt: TGTGCCAGCAGTTACTACCAGGGATCCGGGGCCAACGTCCTGACTTTC
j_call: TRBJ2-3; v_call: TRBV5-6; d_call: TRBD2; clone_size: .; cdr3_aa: CASSPGTRRNTDTQYF; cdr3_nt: TGTGCCAGCAGCCCTGGGACTAGAAGAAACACAGATACGCAGTATTTT
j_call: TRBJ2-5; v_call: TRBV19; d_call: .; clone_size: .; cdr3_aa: CASKRLADQETQYF; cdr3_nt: TGTGCCAGTAAACGTCTAGCAGACCAAGAGACCCAGTACTTC
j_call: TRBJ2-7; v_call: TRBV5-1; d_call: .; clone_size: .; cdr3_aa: CASSFARGSYEQYF; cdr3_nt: TGCGCCAGCAGCTTTGCCAGGGGTTCATACGAGCAGTACTTC
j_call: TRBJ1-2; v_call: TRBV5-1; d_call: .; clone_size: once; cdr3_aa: CASSPTSGGVGYGYTF; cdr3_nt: TGCGCCAGCAGCCCAACCAGCGGGGGAGTCGGCTATGGCTACACCTTC
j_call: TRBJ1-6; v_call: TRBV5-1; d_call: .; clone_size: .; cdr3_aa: CASSLSGERRNSPLHF; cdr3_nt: TGCGCCAGCAGCTTGAGCGGGGAACGACGAAATTCACCCCTCCACTTT
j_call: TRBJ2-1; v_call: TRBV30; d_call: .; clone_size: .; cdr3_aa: CAWIPDSSYNEQFF; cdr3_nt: TGTGCCTGGATCCCCGATAGCTCCTACAATGAGCAGTTCTTC
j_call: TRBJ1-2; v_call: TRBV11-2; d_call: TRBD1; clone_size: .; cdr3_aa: CASSLDRGQDGYTF; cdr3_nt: TGTGCCAGCAGCTTAGATAGGGGGCAGGATGGCTACACCTTC
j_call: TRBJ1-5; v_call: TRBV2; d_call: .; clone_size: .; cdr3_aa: CASGRGPDQPQHF; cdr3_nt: TGTGCCAGTGGCAGGGGTCCGGATCAGCCCCAGCATTTT
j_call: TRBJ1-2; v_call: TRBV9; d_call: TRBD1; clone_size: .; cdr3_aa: CASSVGQGRGYTF; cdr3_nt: TGTGCCAGCAGCGTAGGACAGGGGAGGGGCTACACCTTC
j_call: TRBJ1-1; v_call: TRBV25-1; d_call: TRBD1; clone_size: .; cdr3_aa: CASSPPGQERNTEAFF; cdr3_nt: TGTGCCAGCAGTCCCCCGGGACAGGAGCGGAACACTGAAGCTTTCTTT
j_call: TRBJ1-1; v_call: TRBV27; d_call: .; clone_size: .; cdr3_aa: CASLSLGAGSTEAFF; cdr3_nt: TGTGCCAGCCTTTCATTGGGCGCGGGCTCCACTGAAGCTTTCTTT
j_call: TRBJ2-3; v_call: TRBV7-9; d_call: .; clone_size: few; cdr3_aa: CASSLASTDTQYF; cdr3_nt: TGTGCCAGCAGCTTGGCAAGCACAGATACGCAGTATTTT
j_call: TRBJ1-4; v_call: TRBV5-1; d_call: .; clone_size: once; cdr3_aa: CASSFLSSPTNEKLFF; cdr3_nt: TGCGCCAGCAGCTTTTTGTCGTCTCCAACTAATGAAAAACTGTTTTTT
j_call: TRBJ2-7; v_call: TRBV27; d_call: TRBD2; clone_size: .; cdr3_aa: CASSEIAGLSYEQYF; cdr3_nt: TGTGCCAGCAGTGAGATAGCGGGCCTCTCCTACGAGCAGTACTTC
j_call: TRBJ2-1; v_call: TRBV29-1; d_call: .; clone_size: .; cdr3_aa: CSVDKWESSYNEQFF; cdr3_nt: TGCAGCGTTGACAAGTGGGAGAGCTCCTACAATGAGCAGTTCTTC
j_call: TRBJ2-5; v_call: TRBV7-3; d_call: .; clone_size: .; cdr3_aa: CASSLGEAETQYF; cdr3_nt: TGTGCCAGCAGCTTAGGGGAGGCAGAGACCCAGTACTTC
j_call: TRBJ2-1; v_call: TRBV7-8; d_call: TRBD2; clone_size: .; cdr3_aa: CASSSNSGRVYNEQFF; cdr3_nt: TGTGCCAGCAGCTCAAACAGCGGGAGAGTTTACAATGAGCAGTTCTTC
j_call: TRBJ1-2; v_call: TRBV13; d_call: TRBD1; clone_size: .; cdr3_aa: CASSWTGEGYTF; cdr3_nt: TGTGCCAGCAGCTGGACAGGGGAAGGCTACACCTTC
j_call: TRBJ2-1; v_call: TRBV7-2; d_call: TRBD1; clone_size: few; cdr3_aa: CASSSQGSNEQFF; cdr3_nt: TGTGCCAGCAGCTCACAGGGGTCCAATGAGCAGTTCTTC
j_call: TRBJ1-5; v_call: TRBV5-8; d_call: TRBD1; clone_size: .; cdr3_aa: CASSLAGQHIGNQPQHF; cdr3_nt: TGTGCCAGCAGCTTGGCGGGACAGCATATAGGCAATCAGCCCCAGCATTTT
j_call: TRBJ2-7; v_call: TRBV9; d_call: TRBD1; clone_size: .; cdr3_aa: CASSEHTTGLLYEQYF; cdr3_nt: TGTGCCAGCAGCGAACACACGACAGGGTTGCTCTACGAGCAGTACTTC
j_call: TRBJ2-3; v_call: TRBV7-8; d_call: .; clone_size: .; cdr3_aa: CASSLSPGVTDTQYF; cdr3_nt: TGTGCCAGCAGCTTAAGCCCCGGGGTCACAGATACGCAGTATTTT
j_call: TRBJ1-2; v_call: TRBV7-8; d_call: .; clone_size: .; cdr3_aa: CASSLAVTGSQGGYTF; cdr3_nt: TGTGCCAGCAGCTTAGCGGTCACAGGGTCTCAGGGTGGCTACACCTTC
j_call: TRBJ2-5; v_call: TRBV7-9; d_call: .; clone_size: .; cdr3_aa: CASSLGLQETQYF; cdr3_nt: TGTGCCAGCAGCCTCGGACTCCAAGAGACCCAGTACTTC
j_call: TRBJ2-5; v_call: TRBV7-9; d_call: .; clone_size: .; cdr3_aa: CASSLIDRKETQYF; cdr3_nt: TGTGCCAGCAGCTTAATCGACAGAAAAGAGACCCAGTACTTC
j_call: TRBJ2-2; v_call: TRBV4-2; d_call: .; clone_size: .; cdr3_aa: CASSHQPGGLYTGELFF; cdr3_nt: TGTGCCAGCAGCCACCAACCGGGCGGACTCTACACCGGGGAGCTGTTTTTT
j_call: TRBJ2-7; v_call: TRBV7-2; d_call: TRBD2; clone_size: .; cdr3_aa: CASSTTSGRGLEQYF; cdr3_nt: TGTGCCAGCAGCACGACTAGCGGGAGGGGTCTGGAGCAGTACTTC
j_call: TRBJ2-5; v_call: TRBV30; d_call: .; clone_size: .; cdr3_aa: CAWSVPAWREETQYF; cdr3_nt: TGTGCCTGGAGTGTACCGGCTTGGCGGGAAGAGACCCAGTACTTC